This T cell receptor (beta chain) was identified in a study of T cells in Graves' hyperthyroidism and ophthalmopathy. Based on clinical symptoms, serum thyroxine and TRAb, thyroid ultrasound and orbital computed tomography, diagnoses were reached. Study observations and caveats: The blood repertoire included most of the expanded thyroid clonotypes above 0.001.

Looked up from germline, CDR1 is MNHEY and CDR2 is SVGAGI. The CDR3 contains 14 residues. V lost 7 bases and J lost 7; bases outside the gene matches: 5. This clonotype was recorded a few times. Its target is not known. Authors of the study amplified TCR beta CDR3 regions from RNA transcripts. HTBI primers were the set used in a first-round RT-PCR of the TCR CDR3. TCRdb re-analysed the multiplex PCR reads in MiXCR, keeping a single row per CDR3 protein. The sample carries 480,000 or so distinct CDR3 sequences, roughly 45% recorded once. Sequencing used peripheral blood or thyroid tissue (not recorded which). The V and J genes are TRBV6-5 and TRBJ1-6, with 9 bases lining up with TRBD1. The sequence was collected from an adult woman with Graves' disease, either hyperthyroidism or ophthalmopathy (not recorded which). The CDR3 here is CASTVGTGNSPLHF. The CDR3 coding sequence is TGTGCCAGCACTGTAGGGACAGGGAATTCACCCCTCCACTTT.